This T cell receptor beta chain was identified in a study of shared clonotypes between healthy human individuals. Germline-derived CDR1 and CDR2 are MNHNS and SASEGT. The V segment lost 9 bases and the J segment 2 bases; nucleotides outside the gene matches: 5. This CDR3 is built from 14 residues. Naive-designated CD8 cells lacked CD45RO, were positively enriched for CCR7, and omitted terminally differentiated effector memory CD45RA+ cells. Libraries were prepared by immunoSEQ multiplex PCR; TCRdb keeps only in-frame clonotypes and omits some of them. The table shows about 750,000 clones, with 80% to 95% occurring only once. This clone was seen only once.

This clonotype was sampled from a man aged 30 to 45 in good health. The sequencing sample was made of naive CD8+ T cells sorted from blood. V and J are TRBV6-1 and TRBJ2-3; TRBD2 matches at 10 bases. CDR3: CASRLAGITDTQYF. In DNA form, the CDR3 reads TGTGCCAGTAGACTAGCGGGTATCACAGATACGCAGTATTTT.